This T cell receptor beta chain originates from a study of a mutant IDH1 vaccine in newly diagnosed glioma. Study summary: Visit V12 was at week 35; visit V13 was at week 47.

Turning to this clone: Its antigen is unknown.

V trimming: 4 bases; J trimming: 5 bases; junction bases outside the gene matches: 9. The CDR3 has 15 residues. Germline-derived CDR1 and CDR2 are SGHNT and YYREEE (reference sequence). Produced via immunoSEQ multiplex PCR; TCRdb's table is partial and in-frame only. The sample has tens of thousands of clones; around 84% are singletons. Documented time point: week 35, safety follow-up. Alongside topical imiquimod, each dose of vaccine comprised 300 ug of mutant IDH1 20-mer peptide. Overall study findings and caveats: Of all patients, around 94% showed vaccine-induced immune responses.

The source is a man aged 25 to 40 with glioma. The sequences come from PBMCs, collected from a glioma patient whose treatment included an IDH1 peptide vaccine. The gene calls are TRBV5-4 and TRBJ2-5; 9 positions agree with TRBD2. In DNA, the CDR3 is TGTGCCAGCAGCGGGGTAGCGGGGGCTGGGGAGACCCAGTACTTC. It translates to CASSGVAGAGETQYF.